These T cell receptor beta chains were read from a single sample in a study of CD8 T cells in Susac syndrome. One entry per CDR3 protein results from TCRdb running MiXCR on the immunoSEQ multiplex PCR reads. The sample includes approximately 200,000 distinct CDR3 sequences, more than 90% of them seen just once. The sequencing sample was made of CD4+ T cells from PBMCs. These receptors were taken from a human donor with multiple sclerosis. Both conserved end residues are part of each CDR3. Each record gives: D gene, J gene, clone size, V gene, CDR3 DNA, CDR3 protein. A D gene is named only where the DNA matches it firmly. For some rows the clone size is stated as once, few or many, or as a class when expanded; others skip it.

-,TRBJ2-5,-,TRBV20-1,TGCAGTGCTAGCCCCCCCCAGTGGGGCCAAGAGACCCAGTACTTC,CSASPPQWGQETQYF
-,TRBJ2-7,-,TRBV14,TGTGCCAGCAGCCAAGTACCGATATACGAGCAGTACTTC,CASSQVPIYEQYF
-,TRBJ2-3,-,TRBV12-3/TRBV12-4,TGTGCCAGCAGTAGGGACGGGTTGGGTACGCAGTATTTT,CASSRDGLGTQYF
-,TRBJ1-1,-,TRBV2,TGTGCCAGCCCCTTGGGGGCGTCGGGATTTGCTGAAGCTTTCTTT,CASPLGASGFAEAFF
TRBD1,TRBJ1-5,-,TRBV6-1,TGTGCCAGCAGCAGGACAGGGGGCCTCAATCAGCCCCAGCATTTT,CASSRTGGLNQPQHF
-,TRBJ1-5,-,TRBV28,TGTGCCAGCACCGTGGGGGGACCCCAGCATTTT,CASTVGGPQHF
-,TRBJ2-7,-,TRBV20-1,TGCAGTGCTAGAGATGGAGGGGACGAGCAGTACTTC,CSARDGGDEQYF
TRBD1,TRBJ1-1,-,TRBV4-1,TGCGCCAGCAGCCCTCATTATGGGACAGCGAACACTGAAGCTTTCTTT,CASSPHYGTANTEAFF
TRBD1,TRBJ2-7,-,TRBV5-6,TGTGCCAGCAGCTTCCTGGGACAGCCAAACGAGCAGTACTTC,CASSFLGQPNEQYF
TRBD2,TRBJ2-5,-,TRBV5-1,TGCGCCAGCAGCTTGACTAGCGGGGGGCCTCAAGAGACCCAGTACTTC,CASSLTSGGPQETQYF
-,TRBJ2-7,-,TRBV12-3/TRBV12-4,TGTGCCAGCAGTTTCACGACAGCGTACGAGCAGTACTTC,CASSFTTAYEQYF
TRBD1,TRBJ1-2,-,TRBV25-1,TGTGCCAGCAGCTTCCGGGACAGGGGGAGGGATGGCTACACCTTC,CASSFRDRGRDGYTF
-,TRBJ2-2,-,TRBV30,TGTGCCTGGAGTGGAGGGGACAAGGCTTACACCGGGGAGCTGTTTTTT,CAWSGGDKAYTGELFF
TRBD2,TRBJ2-3,-,TRBV29-1,TGCAGCGTGGCGCCGACTAGCGTTGATACGCAGTATTTT,CSVAPTSVDTQYF
-,TRBJ1-1,-,TRBV30,TGTGCCTGGAGTGTATACAAGAACACTGAAGCTTTCTTT,CAWSVYKNTEAFF
-,TRBJ2-4,-,TRBV7-2,TGTGCCAGCAGCGCAGGGGAAAGGGAAAACATTCAGTACTTC,CASSAGERENIQYF
TRBD1,TRBJ1-6,-,TRBV30,TGTGCCTGGAGTAGGACAGGGGTAGAGTATTCACCCCTCCACTTT,CAWSRTGVEYSPLHF
-,TRBJ2-1,-,TRBV9,TGTGCCAGCAGCGCCTCGGGTCTATTCTCCTACAATGAGCAGTTCTTC,CASSASGLFSYNEQFF
-,TRBJ1-5,-,TRBV20-1,TGCAGTGCCCAGGGGCGCAATCAGCCCCAGCATTTT,CSAQGRNQPQHF
-,TRBJ2-7,once,TRBV18,TGTGCCAGCTCACCCGTTGTGGGTAACGAGCAGTACTTC,CASSPVVGNEQYF
-,TRBJ2-7,-,TRBV12-2,TGTGCAAGTCGCAAGGACAGACACATTTACGAGCAGTACTTC,CASRKDRHIYEQYF
-,TRBJ2-1,-,TRBV3-1,TGTGCCAGCAGCCAATGGTCAGGGGATGGCGATGAGCAGTTCTTC,CASSQWSGDGDEQFF
-,TRBJ2-5,-,TRBV7-2,TGTGCCAGCAGCTTAGATGACTTCTCGTGGACCCAGTACTTC,CASSLDDFSWTQYF
-,TRBJ1-1,-,TRBV20-1,TGCAGTGCTAGAGATCTCACCGGGCCTTTGGGTACTGAAGCTTTCTTT,CSARDLTGPLGTEAFF
-,TRBJ1-1,once,TRBV5-1,TGCGCCAGCAGCTTTTGGAGGGACACTGAAGCTTTCTTT,CASSFWRDTEAFF
TRBD2,TRBJ2-5,once,TRBV20-1,TGCAGTGCTAGGGGGACTATCCAAGAGACCCAGTACTTC,CSARGTIQETQYF
TRBD1,TRBJ2-7,-,TRBV7-2,TGTGCCAGCAGCCTAGTAGGGACAGGGGGCCGGGAGCAGTACTTC,CASSLVGTGGREQYF
TRBD1,TRBJ2-1,-,TRBV5-1,TGCGCCAGCAGCTCAGGGGGCTCCAGGTATAATGAGCAGTTCTTC,CASSSGGSRYNEQFF
TRBD1,TRBJ2-5,-,TRBV6-5,TGTGCCAGCAGCAAGGACAGGGCGGTAGAGACCCAGTACTTC,CASSKDRAVETQYF
-,TRBJ2-5,-,TRBV10-3,TGTGCCATCAGCCACGCGGGGCGAGGATTGGAGACCCAGTACTTC,CAISHAGRGLETQYF
-,TRBJ2-1,once,TRBV20-1,TGCAGTGCTAGAGATCGGGCAGCATCCTACAATGAGCAGTTCTTC,CSARDRAASYNEQFF
-,TRBJ1-5,-,TRBV3-1,TGTGCCAGCAGCCAAGAGGGCGGAAGCAATCAGCCCCAGCATTTT,CASSQEGGSNQPQHF
-,TRBJ1-1,-,TRBV30,TGTGCCTGGAGGCGCACGGGGAACACTGAAGCTTTCTTT,CAWRRTGNTEAFF
-,TRBJ2-7,-,TRBV12-3/TRBV12-4,TGTGCCAGCAGTTCCGGGGGATCCGTCTACGAGCAGTACTTC,CASSSGGSVYEQYF
TRBD1,TRBJ2-5,-,TRBV4-3,TGCGCCAGCAGCCAGGGACAGTGGGGGACCCAGTACTTC,CASSQGQWGTQYF
-,TRBJ2-5,-,TRBV6-5,TGTGCCAGCAGAGCTGGGTTTGTAGCCGGAACCCAGTACTTC,CASRAGFVAGTQYF
-,TRBJ2-7,-,TRBV15,TGTGCCACCAGCAGAGATAGGGCAGGTCGACTACCCTCCGAGCAGTACTTC,CATSRDRAGRLPSEQYF
-,TRBJ1-5,-,TRBV19,TGTGCCAGTAGTATCCCGGGTAGTCAGCCCCAGCATTTT,CASSIPGSQPQHF
TRBD1,TRBJ2-4,-,TRBV9,TGTGCCAGCAGCGTGAGGGACAGGAACGCGGGCATTCAGTACTTC,CASSVRDRNAGIQYF
-,TRBJ1-2,-,TRBV20-1,TGCAGTGCTAGAGGGCAGCTCTATGGCTACACCTTC,CSARGQLYGYTF
-,TRBJ2-2,-,TRBV5-1,TGCGCCAGCAGCTTTATACAGGGCGCGAGGAGCACCGGGGAGCTGTTTTTT,CASSFIQGARSTGELFF